This T cell receptor beta chain was recovered during a study of metastatic and nonmetastatic thyroid tumors. No patient had received any treatment before thyroid surgery. The sample holds a few counts of this clone. The CDR3 length is 15 residues. V was pared by 6 bases and J by 0 bases, with 9 bases between. TCRdb re-called the PCR reads with MiXCR. Seen here are about 3,500 clones, 35% to 45% observed once, and the top ten hold 12% to 15%. The specimen sequenced was adjacent normal tissue. The chain has TRBV12-3 or TRBV12-4 and TRBJ2-6, with no clear D. The receptor comes from a male donor with papillary thyroid cancer or a benign thyroid nodule (not recorded which). Some clones in this sample may be carry-over from other donors' samples. The CDR3 DNA reads TGTGCCAGCAGCTATCGGCGCTCTGGGGCCAACGTCCTGACTTTC. The encoded protein is CASSYRRSGANVLTF.